The rows below give T cell receptor beta chains drawn from one sample of a study of T cells in Graves' hyperthyroidism and ophthalmopathy. TCRdb processed the multiplex PCR reads anew with MiXCR; each CDR3 protein has one entry. The repertoire holds 690,000 or so distinct CDR3 sequences, with roughly a sixth as singletons. The sequencing input was blood. The receptors originated from a woman between 50 and 59 years old with Graves' hyperthyroidism that later progressed to Graves' ophthalmopathy. CDR3s include the opening cysteine and the closing phenylalanine or tryptophan. D genes are given only for firm matches. Rows may omit the clone size; those that give it use once, few, many or a size class.

TRBD2 many TRBJ2-1 TRBV2 CASSAKLASSYNEQFF TGTGCCAGCAGTGCCAAACTAGCGAGCTCCTACAATGAGCAGTTCTTC
. . TRBJ2-6 TRBV7-3 CASSLSSGLGANVLTF TGTGCCAGCAGCTTAAGTTCAGGGCTCGGGGCCAACGTCCTGACTTTC
. few TRBJ1-2 TRBV25-1 CASSDPDGYGYTF TGTGCCAGCAGTGACCCCGACGGCTATGGCTACACCTTC
. many TRBJ1-2 TRBV11-2 CASSANAGMGYTF TGTGCCAGCAGCGCGAACGCAGGGATGGGCTACACCTTC
. . TRBJ2-2 TRBV11-3 CASSFLANGELFF TGTGCCAGCAGCTTTCTGGCGAACGGGGAGCTGTTTTTT
. many TRBJ2-7 TRBV5-1 CASSLDDSYEQYF TGCGCCAGCAGCTTGGACGACAGCTACGAGCAGTACTTC
. many TRBJ1-1 TRBV5-1 CASSLGSGVEAFF TGCGCCAGCAGCTTGGGCAGCGGTGTTGAAGCTTTCTTT
. many TRBJ1-5 TRBV20-1 CSAREGSTRQPQHF TGCAGTGCTAGAGAGGGCAGCACAAGACAGCCCCAGCATTTT
TRBD1 . TRBJ1-6 TRBV30 CAYRDSNSPLHF TGTGCCTACCGGGACAGCAATTCACCCCTCCACTTT
TRBD2 many TRBJ2-5 TRBV12-3/TRBV12-4 CASSARLAGGQETQYF TGTGCCAGCAGCGCCCGACTAGCGGGGGGACAAGAGACCCAGTACTTC
. few TRBJ1-2 TRBV27 CASSTTGFSYGYTF TGTGCCAGCAGTACCACAGGGTTTAGCTATGGCTACACCTTC
. many TRBJ1-5 TRBV12-3/TRBV12-4 CASTSGADQPQHF TGTGCCAGCACCAGCGGGGCGGATCAGCCCCAGCATTTT
. . TRBJ1-1 TRBV6-4 CASSYSYPDSTEAFF TGTGCCAGCAGTTACTCGTACCCTGATAGCACTGAAGCTTTCTTT
TRBD1 many TRBJ1-2 TRBV30 CAWSSRQGGGYTF TGTGCCTGGAGTTCCCGACAGGGCGGAGGCTACACCTTC
. many TRBJ2-1 TRBV7-2 CASSPWTVNEQFF TGTGCCAGCAGCCCGTGGACAGTCAATGAGCAGTTCTTC
. . TRBJ1-1 TRBV20-1 CSARWRGGYTEAFF TGCAGTGCTAGATGGAGGGGAGGTTACACTGAAGCTTTCTTT
. many TRBJ2-1 TRBV7-8 CASSNTPNEQFF TGTGCCAGCAGCAATACCCCGAATGAGCAGTTCTTC
TRBD1 many TRBJ1-2 TRBV3-1 CASSQKLTQGAYGYTF TGTGCCAGCAGCCAAAAGCTAACACAGGGGGCCTATGGCTACACCTTC
TRBD1 many TRBJ2-2 TRBV27 CASSFEGQATTGELFF TGTGCCAGCAGTTTTGAGGGACAGGCTACGACCGGGGAGCTGTTTTTT
. . TRBJ2-2 TRBV30 CAWSVQTTGELFF TGTGCCTGGAGTGTACAGACCACCGGGGAGCTGTTTTTT
. many TRBJ1-1 TRBV5-1 CASRALTNTEAFF TGCGCCAGCCGGGCCCTGACGAACACTGAAGCTTTCTTT
. many TRBJ2-2 TRBV3-1 CASSQGLGSGTGELFF TGTGCCAGCAGCCAAGGACTTGGTTCGGGTACCGGGGAGCTGTTTTTT
. few TRBJ1-5 TRBV7-9 CASSLPGVGSNQPQHF TGTGCCAGCAGCTTACCAGGGGTAGGGAGCAATCAGCCCCAGCATTTT
. few TRBJ1-5 TRBV6-1 CASRHNEGSFSNQPQHF TGTGCCAGCAGGCACAACGAGGGGTCGTTTAGCAATCAGCCCCAGCATTTT
. . TRBJ2-2 TRBV5-6 CASTSLTSRYTGELFF TGTGCCAGCACCTCACTAACTAGTAGGTACACCGGGGAGCTGTTTTTT
. . TRBJ2-5 TRBV14 CASSPTRTVRETQYF TGTGCCAGCAGCCCCACCAGGACTGTGCGGGAGACCCAGTACTTC
. . TRBJ2-3 TRBV29-1 CSVARDQKADTQYF TGCAGCGTCGCCCGGGACCAAAAAGCAGATACGCAGTATTTT